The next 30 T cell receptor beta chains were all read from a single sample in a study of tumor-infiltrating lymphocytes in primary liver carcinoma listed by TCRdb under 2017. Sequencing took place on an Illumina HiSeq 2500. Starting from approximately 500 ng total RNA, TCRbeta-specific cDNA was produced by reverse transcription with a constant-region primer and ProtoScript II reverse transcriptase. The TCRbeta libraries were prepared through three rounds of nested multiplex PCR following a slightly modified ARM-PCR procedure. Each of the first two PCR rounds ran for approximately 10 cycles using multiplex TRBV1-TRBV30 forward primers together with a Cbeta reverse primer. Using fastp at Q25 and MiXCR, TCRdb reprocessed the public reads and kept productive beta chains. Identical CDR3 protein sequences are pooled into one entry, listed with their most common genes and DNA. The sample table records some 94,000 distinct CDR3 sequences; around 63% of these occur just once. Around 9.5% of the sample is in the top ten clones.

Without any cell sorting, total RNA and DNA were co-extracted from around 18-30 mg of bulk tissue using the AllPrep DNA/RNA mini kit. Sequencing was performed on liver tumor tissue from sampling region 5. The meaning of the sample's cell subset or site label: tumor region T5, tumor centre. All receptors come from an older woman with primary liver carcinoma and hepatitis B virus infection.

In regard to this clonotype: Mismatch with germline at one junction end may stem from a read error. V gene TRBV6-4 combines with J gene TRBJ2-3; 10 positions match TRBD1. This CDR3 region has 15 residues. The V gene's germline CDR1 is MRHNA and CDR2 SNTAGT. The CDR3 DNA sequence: TGTGCCAGCGGTGACGGGACAGGGGGCACAGATACGCAGTATTTT. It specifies CASGDGTGGTDTQYF.

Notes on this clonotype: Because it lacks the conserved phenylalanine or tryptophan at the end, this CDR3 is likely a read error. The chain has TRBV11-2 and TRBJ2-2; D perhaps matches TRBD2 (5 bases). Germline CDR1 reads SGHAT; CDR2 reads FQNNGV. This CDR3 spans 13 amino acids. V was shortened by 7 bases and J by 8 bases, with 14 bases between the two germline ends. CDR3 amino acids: CASILDRTGELFS. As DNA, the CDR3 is TGTGCCAGCATCCTGGATAGGACTGGGGAGCTGTTTTCT.

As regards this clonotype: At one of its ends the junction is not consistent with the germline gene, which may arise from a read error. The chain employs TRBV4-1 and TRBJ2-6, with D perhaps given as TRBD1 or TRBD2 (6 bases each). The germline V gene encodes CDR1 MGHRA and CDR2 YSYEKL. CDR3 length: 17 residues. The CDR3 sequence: CASSQERVGSGADVLTF. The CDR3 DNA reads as TGCGCCAGCAGCCAAGAGAGGGTGGGGTCGGGGGCCGACGTCCTGACTTTC.

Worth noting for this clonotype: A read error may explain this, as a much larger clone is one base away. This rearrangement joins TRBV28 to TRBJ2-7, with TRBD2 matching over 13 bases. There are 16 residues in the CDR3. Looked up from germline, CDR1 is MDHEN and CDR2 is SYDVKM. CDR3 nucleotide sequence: TGTGCCAACAGTCTAACGGGACTAGCGGGAAGGGACGAGCAGTACTTC. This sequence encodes CANSLTGLAGRDEQYF.

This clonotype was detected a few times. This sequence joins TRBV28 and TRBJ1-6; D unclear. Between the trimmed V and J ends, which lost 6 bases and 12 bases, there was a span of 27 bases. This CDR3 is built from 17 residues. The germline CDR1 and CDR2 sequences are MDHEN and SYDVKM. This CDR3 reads CASSPHKLTRSDRPLHF. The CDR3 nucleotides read TGTGCCAGCAGCCCACATAAACTGACAAGGAGCGATAGACCCCTCCACTTT.

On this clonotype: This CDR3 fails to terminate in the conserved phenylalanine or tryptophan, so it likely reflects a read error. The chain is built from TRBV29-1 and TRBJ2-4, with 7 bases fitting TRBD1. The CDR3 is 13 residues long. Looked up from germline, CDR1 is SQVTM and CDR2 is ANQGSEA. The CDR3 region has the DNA TGCAGTGTTGAGAGACAGGGTGAATTCCTTCAGTACTTG. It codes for CSVERQGEFLQYL.

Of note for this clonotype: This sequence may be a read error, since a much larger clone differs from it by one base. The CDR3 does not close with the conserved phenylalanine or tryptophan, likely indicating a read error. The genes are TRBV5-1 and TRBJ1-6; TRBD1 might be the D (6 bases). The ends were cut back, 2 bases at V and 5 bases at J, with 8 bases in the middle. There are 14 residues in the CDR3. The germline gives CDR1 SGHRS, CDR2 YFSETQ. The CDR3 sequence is CASSLGQHNSPLHL. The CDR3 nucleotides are TGCGCCAGCAGCTTAGGACAGCATAATTCACCCCTCCACCTT.

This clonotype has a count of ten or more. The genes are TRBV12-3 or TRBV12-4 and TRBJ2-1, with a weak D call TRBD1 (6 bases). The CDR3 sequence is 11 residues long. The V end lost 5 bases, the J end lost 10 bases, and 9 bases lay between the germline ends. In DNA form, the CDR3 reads TGTGCCAGCAGTATAGGGACAGAGCAGTTCTTC. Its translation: CASSIGTEQFF.

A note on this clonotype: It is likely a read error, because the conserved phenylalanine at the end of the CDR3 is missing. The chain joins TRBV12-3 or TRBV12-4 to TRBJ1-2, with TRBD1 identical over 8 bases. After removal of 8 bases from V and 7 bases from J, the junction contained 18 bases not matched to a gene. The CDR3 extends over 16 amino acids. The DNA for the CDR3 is TGTGCCAGCGGTTCCCGGGGGGGGCAGGGGGCAGGTGGCTACACCCTC. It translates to CASGSRGGQGAGGYTL.

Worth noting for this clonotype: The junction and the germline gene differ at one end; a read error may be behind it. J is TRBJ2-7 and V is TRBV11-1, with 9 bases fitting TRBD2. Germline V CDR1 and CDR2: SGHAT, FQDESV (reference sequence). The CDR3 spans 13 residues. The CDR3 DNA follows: TGTGCCAGGAGCTTGATTAGCGGGAGAGGACAGTACTTC. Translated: CARSLISGRGQYF. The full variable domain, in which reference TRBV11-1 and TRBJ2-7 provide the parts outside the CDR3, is EAEVAQSPRYKITEKSQAVAFWCDPISGHATLYWYRQILGQGPELLVQFQDESVVDDSQLPKDRFSAERLKGVDSTLKIQPAELGDSAMYLCARSLISGRGQYFGPGTRLTVT.

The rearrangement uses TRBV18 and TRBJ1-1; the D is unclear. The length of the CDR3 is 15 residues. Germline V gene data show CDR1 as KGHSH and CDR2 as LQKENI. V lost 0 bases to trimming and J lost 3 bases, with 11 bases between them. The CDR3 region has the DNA TGTGCCAGCTCACCACCGAGTCGGGTCTACACTGAAGCTTTCTTT. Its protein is CASSPPSRVYTEAFF.

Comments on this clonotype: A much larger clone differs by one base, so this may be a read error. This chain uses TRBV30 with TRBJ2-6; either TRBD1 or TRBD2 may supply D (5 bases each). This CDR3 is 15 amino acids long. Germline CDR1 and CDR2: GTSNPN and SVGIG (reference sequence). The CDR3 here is CAWGLAPSGANLLTF. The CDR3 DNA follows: TGTGCCTGGGGGCTAGCCCCCTCTGGGGCCAACCTCCTGACTTTC.

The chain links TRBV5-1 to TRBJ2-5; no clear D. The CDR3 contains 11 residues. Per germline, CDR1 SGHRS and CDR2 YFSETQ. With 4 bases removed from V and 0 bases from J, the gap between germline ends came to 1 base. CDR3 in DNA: TGCGCCAGCAGCCACCAAGAGACCCAGTACTTC. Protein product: CASSHQETQYF.

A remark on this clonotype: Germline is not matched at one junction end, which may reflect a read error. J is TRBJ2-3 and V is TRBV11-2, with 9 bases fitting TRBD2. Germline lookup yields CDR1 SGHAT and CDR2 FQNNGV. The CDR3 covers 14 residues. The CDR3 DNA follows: TGTGCCAGCAGACCGTGGACTAGCGCAGATATGCAGTATTTT. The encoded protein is CASRPWTSADMQYF.

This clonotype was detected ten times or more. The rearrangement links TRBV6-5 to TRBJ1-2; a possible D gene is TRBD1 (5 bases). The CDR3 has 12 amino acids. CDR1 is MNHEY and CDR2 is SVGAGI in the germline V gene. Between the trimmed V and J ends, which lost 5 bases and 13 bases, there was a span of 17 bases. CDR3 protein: CASSGPAGTSTF. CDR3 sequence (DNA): TGTGCCAGCAGTGGACCCGCAGGGACTTCCACCTTC.

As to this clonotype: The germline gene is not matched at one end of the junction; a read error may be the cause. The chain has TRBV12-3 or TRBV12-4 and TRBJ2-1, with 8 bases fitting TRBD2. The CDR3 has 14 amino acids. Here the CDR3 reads CASCSTGGLGERFF. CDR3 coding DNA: TGTGCGAGCTGTTCGACGGGAGGGCTCGGTGAGCGGTTCTTC.

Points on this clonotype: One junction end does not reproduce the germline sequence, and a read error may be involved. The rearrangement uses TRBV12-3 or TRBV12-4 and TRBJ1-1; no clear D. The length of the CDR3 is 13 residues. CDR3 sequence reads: CASSSSENTEAFF. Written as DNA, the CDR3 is TGTGCCAGCAGTTCGTCAGAGAACACAGAAGCTTTCTTT.

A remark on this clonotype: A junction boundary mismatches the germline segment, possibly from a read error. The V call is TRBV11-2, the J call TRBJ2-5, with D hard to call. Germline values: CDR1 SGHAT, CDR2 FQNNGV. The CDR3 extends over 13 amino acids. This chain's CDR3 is CVSSSTTQETQYF. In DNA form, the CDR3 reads TGCGTCAGCAGCTCGACAACACAAGAGACACAGTACTTC.

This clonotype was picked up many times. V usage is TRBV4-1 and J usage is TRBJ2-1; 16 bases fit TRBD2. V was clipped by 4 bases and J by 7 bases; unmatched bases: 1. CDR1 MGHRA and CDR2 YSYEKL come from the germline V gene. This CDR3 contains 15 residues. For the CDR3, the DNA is TGCGCCAGCAGCCCGGGACTAGCGGGAGGGAATGAGCAGTTCTTC. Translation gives CASSPGLAGGNEQFF.

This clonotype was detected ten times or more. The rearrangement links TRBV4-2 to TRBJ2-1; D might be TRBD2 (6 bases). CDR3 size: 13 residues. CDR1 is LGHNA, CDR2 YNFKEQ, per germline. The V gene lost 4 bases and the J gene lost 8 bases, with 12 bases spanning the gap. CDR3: CASSRDSGYEQFF. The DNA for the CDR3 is TGTGCCAGCAGCCGGGATAGCGGCTATGAGCAGTTCTTC.

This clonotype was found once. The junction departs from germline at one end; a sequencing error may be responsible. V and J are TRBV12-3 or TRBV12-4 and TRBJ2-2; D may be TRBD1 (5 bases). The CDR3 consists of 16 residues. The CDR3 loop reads CASSQCRGSNIGELFF. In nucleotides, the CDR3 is TGTGCCAGCAGCCAGTGTAGGGGATCGAACATCGGGGAGCTGTTTTTT.

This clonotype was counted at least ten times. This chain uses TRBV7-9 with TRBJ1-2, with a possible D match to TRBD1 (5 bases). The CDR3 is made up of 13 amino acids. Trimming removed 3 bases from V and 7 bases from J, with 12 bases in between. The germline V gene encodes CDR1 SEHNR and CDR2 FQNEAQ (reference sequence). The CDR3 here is CASSFGEGAGYTF. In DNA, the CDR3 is TGTGCCAGCAGCTTTGGGGAAGGGGCTGGCTACACCTTC.

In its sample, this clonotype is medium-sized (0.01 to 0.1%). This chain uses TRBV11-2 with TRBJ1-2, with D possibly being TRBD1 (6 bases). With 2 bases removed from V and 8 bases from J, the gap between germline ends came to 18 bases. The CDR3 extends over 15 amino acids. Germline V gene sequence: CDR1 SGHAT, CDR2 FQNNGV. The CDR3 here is CASSLTEVGAYGYTF. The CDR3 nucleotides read TGTGCCAGCAGCTTAACCGAGGTGGGGGCTTACGGCTACACCTTC. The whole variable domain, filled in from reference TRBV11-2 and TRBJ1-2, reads EAGVAQSPRYKIIEKRQSVAFWCNPISGHATLYWYQQILGQGPKLLIQFQNNGVVDDSQLPKDRFSAERLKGVDSTLKIQPAKLEDSAVYLCASSLTEVGAYGYTFGSGTRLTVV.

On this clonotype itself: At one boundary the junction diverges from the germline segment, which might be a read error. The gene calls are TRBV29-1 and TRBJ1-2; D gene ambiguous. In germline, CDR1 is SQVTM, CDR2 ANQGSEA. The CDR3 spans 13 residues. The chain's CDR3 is CSIGIHCNYGYIF. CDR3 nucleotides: TGCAGCATTGGGATTCATTGTAACTATGGCTACATCTTC.

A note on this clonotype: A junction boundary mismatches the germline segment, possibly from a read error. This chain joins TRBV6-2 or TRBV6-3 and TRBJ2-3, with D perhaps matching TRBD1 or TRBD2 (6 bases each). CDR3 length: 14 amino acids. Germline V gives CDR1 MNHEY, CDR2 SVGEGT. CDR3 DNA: TGTGCCAGTAGTCCCAGACTAGGGGGAGATACGCAGTGTTTT. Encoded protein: CASSPRLGGDTQCF.

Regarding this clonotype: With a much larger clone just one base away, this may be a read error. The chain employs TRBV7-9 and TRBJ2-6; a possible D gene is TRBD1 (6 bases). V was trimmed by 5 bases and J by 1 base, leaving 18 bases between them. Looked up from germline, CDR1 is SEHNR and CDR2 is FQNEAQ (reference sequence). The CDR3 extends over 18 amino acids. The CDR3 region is CASSLGGPWSSGANVLTF. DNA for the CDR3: TGTGCCAGCAGCCTAGGGGGACCCTGGTCGTCTGGGGCCAACGTCCTGACTTTC.

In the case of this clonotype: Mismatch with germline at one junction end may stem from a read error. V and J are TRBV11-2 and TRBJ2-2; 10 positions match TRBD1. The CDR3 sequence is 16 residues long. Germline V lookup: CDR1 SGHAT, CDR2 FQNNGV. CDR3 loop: CASSLPGQGGSGELFF. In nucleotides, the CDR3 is TGTGCTAGCAGCTTACCCGGACAGGGGGGTAGCGGGGAGCTGTTTTTT.

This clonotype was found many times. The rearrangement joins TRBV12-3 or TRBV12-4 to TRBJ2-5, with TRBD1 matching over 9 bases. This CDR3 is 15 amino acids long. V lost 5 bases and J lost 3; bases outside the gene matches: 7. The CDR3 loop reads CASSKTGGREETQYF. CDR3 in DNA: TGTGCCAGCAGTAAAACAGGGGGCCGGGAAGAGACCCAGTACTTC.

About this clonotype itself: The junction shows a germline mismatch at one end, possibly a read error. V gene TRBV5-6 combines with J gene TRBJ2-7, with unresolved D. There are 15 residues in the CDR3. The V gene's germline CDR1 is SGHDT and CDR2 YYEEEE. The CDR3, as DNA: TGTGCCGGCAGCTTGTTCGCGGTCTACTCCTACGAGCAGTACTTC. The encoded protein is CAGSLFAVYSYEQYF.

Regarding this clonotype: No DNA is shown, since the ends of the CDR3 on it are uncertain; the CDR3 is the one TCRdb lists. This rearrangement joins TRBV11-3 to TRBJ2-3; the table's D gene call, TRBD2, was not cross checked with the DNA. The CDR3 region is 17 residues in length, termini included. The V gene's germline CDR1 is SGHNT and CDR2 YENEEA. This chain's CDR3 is CASSFGLGSGLTDTHHF.